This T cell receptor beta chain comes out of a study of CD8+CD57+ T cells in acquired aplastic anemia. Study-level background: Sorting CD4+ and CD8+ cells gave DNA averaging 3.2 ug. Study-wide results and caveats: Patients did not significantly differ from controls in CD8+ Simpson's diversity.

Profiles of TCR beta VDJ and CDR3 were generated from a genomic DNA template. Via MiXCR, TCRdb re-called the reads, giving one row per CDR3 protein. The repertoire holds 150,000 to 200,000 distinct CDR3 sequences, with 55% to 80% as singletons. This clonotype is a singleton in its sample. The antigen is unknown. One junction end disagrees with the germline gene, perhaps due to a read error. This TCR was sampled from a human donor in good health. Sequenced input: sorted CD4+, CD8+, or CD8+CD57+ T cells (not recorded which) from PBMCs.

The CDR3 is CASSPLAGRTDTQCF. The CDR3 nucleotides are TGTGCCAGCAGTCCCTTAGCGGGGCGCACAGATACGCAGTGTTTT. This chain links TRBV12-3 or TRBV12-4 with TRBJ2-3; 8 bases align to TRBD2. The CDR3 runs to 15 residues.